The clone carrying this T cell receptor (beta chain) came up many times. The target antigen is unknown. The data originate from a study of regulatory T cells in long-lasting Graves disease. Sample time point: newly diagnosed GD, antithyroid drugs for less than 3 months. RNA from PBMCs was the source of the TCR library. Study results and caveats: Patients with persistent Graves' had lower TCR diversity than newly diagnosed patients.

iRepertoire HTBI primers and Arm-PCR of CDR3 regions built TCR beta libraries. One entry per CDR3 protein results from TCRdb running MiXCR on the multiplex PCR reads. The sample shows 300,000 to 400,000 distinct CDR3 sequences, 16% of them seen only once. V gave up 6 bases and J gave up 1 base, with 6 bases separating them. Germline loops: CDR1 ENHRY, CDR2 SYGVKD. The CDR3 is 12 amino acids. These data are also associated with another study on T cells in Graves' hyperthyroidism and ophthalmopathy. That source notes: Stable disease denoted Graves' hyperthyroidism without ophthalmopathy progression within 18 months. TCR CDR3 underwent first-round RT-PCR with the HTBI primer set. Model predictions of ophthalmopathy came a median approximately 6 months before onset.

This clonotype was obtained from a man aged 40-49 years with Graves disease. The chain uses TRBV10-3 and TRBJ1-1; no definite D call. Here the sequenced sample was peripheral blood mononuclear cells (PBMCs), taken at new diagnosis, from a patient treated with antithyroid drugs. The CDR3: CAIRGWNTEAFF. The CDR3 nucleotides are TGTGCCATCAGGGGGTGGAACACTGAAGCTTTCTTT.